The rows below give T cell receptor beta chains drawn from one sample of a study of radiation and T cells in renal cell carcinoma. The protocol was immunoSEQ multiplex PCR, while the TCRdb copy is restricted to in-frame clones and leaves out a portion. The sample lists 100,000 to 150,000 clones, roughly four fifths seen once, with roughly 5.9% in the top ten. The specimen comprised blood, sampled from a patient whose treatment included radiotherapy and nephrectomy. The receptors come from a man aged 50-59 years with renal cell carcinoma. The CDR3 runs from the conserved cysteine through the conserved F or W. A D gene is named only where the DNA matches it firmly. Size tells how often a clone was seen (once, few, many) or the class of an expanded clone, and some rows leave it out.

TRBV15	.	.	TRBJ2-7	TGTGCCACCAGCAGGGGGGCCCCTCTAAAAGACGAGCAGTACTTC	CATSRGAPLKDEQYF
TRBV27	.	.	TRBJ2-5	TGTGCCAGCAGTCCCCACTCCTCACAAGAGACCCAGTACTTC	CASSPHSSQETQYF
TRBV25-1	.	TRBD1	TRBJ1-5	TGTGCCAGCAGTGAATCCGGGACAGTGTCCGGTCAGCCCCAGCATTTT	CASSESGTVSGQPQHF
TRBV19	.	.	TRBJ2-3	TGTGCCAGTAGTCGTTCGGGATACGATCTTGATACGCAGTATTTT	CASSRSGYDLDTQYF
TRBV5-6	.	.	TRBJ1-1	TGTGCCAGCAGCTTATATTCGACAGAGAACACTGAAGCTTTCTTT	CASSLYSTENTEAFF
TRBV5-4	.	.	TRBJ2-1	TGTGCCAGCAGCTTGACGGGAATTTACAATGAGCAGTTCTTC	CASSLTGIYNEQFF
TRBV9	.	TRBD1	TRBJ2-6	TGTGCCAGCAGCATGACAGGGAATGGGGCCAACGTCCTGACTTTC	CASSMTGNGANVLTF
TRBV12-5	.	.	TRBJ1-1	TGTGCTAGTTTAGGGTCATACACTGAAGCTTTCTTT	CASLGSYTEAFF
TRBV9	.	.	TRBJ1-1	TGTGCCAGCAGCGAGTCAGTCCAGGGCTACAACACTGAAGCTTTCTTT	CASSESVQGYNTEAFF
TRBV18	.	.	TRBJ2-4	TGTGCCAGCTCACTATTCGCCGTCGGGGCCAAAAACATTCAGTACTTC	CASSLFAVGAKNIQYF
TRBV27	.	TRBD1	TRBJ2-7	TGTGCCAGCAGTCTCGGGACAGGGGGCTCTTACGAGCAGTACTTC	CASSLGTGGSYEQYF
TRBV4-1	few	.	TRBJ1-4	TGCGCCAGCAGCCAAGGGAAGGGGATGGGTGAAAAACTGTTTTTT	CASSQGKGMGEKLFF
TRBV4-1	few	TRBD2	TRBJ2-1	TGCGCCAGCAGCAGCAGACTAGCGGGAGTCGATGAGCAGTTCTTC	CASSSRLAGVDEQFF
TRBV7-3	.	.	TRBJ1-2	TGTGCCAGCAGCCCGGACGGGGGGAAAAACTATGGCTACACCTTC	CASSPDGGKNYGYTF
TRBV5-4	few	TRBD1	TRBJ1-2	TGTGCCAGCAGCTTGGCCCTCACAGGGGTCGGGGGCTACACCTTC	CASSLALTGVGGYTF
TRBV6-1	.	.	TRBJ2-7	TGTGCCAGCAGAATCAGCTACGAGCAGTACTTC	CASRISYEQYF
TRBV9	few	.	TRBJ1-1	TGTGCCAGCAGCGCCAGCTCGGGCATCACTGAAGCTTTCTTT	CASSASSGITEAFF
TRBV7-2	many	TRBD1	TRBJ2-3	TGTGCCAGCAGCTCACAGGGGATTAGCACAGATACGCAGTATTTT	CASSSQGISTDTQYF
TRBV25-1	many	TRBD2	TRBJ2-3	TGTGCCAGCAGTGCGCCCCCTCCAGCGGGGGGTGAGGATACGCAGTATTTT	CASSAPPPAGGEDTQYF
TRBV12-5	.	TRBD2	TRBJ2-1	TGTGCTAGTAGCGGGAGCTCCTACAATGAGCAGTTCTTC	CASSGSSYNEQFF
TRBV30	.	TRBD1	TRBJ2-3	TGTGCCTGTGGGACCGGGACAGGGGGTTACACAGATACGCAGTATTTT	CACGTGTGGYTDTQYF
TRBV6-6	.	.	TRBJ2-3	TGTGCCAGCAGTTCAGGGTTCTTGGGGACGCAGTATTTT	CASSSGFLGTQYF
TRBV5-1	.	.	TRBJ2-7	TGCGCCAGCAGTCCGGCGGACCCTTCCTACGAGCAGTACTTC	CASSPADPSYEQYF
TRBV7-9	.	.	TRBJ2-1	TGTGCCAGCAGCCGAGGAAATGAGCAGTTCTTC	CASSRGNEQFF
TRBV5-1	few	.	TRBJ2-7	TGCGCCAGCAAGGACTCTAAATCCGGGAACGAGCAGTACTTC	CASKDSKSGNEQYF
TRBV6-5	.	TRBD1	TRBJ1-4	TGTGCCAGCAGTAAACAGGGGGCCGTTGGTGAAAAACTGTTTTTT	CASSKQGAVGEKLFF
TRBV6-1	.	TRBD2	TRBJ2-1	TGTGCCAGCAGTGAAGGTTTTGGGATAGCGGGCGATGAGCAGTTCTTC	CASSEGFGIAGDEQFF
TRBV5-1	few	.	TRBJ1-6	TGCGCCAGCAGCTTGTCGTCCGGAGGGTATAATTCACCCCTCCACTTT	CASSLSSGGYNSPLHF
TRBV19	.	TRBD1	TRBJ2-1	TGTGCCAGTAGTAAAACCGGGACAGGCTCCTACAATGAGCAGTTCTTC	CASSKTGTGSYNEQFF
TRBV2	few	.	TRBJ1-1	TGTGCCAGCAGTGAAGATTTACCTGAAGCTTTCTTT	CASSEDLPEAFF
TRBV7-9	.	.	TRBJ2-2	TGTGCCAGCAGCCCATACCTGGAATCCGGGGAGCTGTTTTTT	CASSPYLESGELFF
TRBV7-6	.	.	TRBJ1-3	TGTGCCAGCAGCTTAGGTTTTGCAGGGGCGCGAGGAAACACCATATATTTT	CASSLGFAGARGNTIYF
TRBV2	.	TRBD1	TRBJ2-5	TGTGCCAGCAGTAGGGGACAGGGGACATCGGAGACCCAGTACTTC	CASSRGQGTSETQYF
TRBV9	.	TRBD1	TRBJ1-1	TGTGCCAGCAGCGGAGAGACAGGGAAGAACACTGAAGCTTTCTTT	CASSGETGKNTEAFF
TRBV5-4	.	TRBD2	TRBJ2-1	TGTGCCAGCAGCTTGGCTCTAGCGGGAGGCAATGAGCAGTTCTTC	CASSLALAGGNEQFF
TRBV6-6	.	.	TRBJ2-1	TGTGCCAGCAGTTACCCGAATAACAATGAGCAGTTCTTC	CASSYPNNNEQFF
TRBV19	.	TRBD2	TRBJ2-1	TGTGCCAGTAGTATAGATCTATGGCGGGAGGGAAACAATGAGCAGTTCTTC	CASSIDLWREGNNEQFF
TRBV4-1	few	TRBD1	TRBJ2-7	TGCGCCAGCAGCCCGCGGCGCTTCGCGGCAGGGGGAGACGAGCAGTACTTC	CASSPRRFAAGGDEQYF
TRBV27	.	.	TRBJ1-2	TGTGCCAGCAGTCCTTCGGGGTTAGCTAACTATGGCTACACCTTC	CASSPSGLANYGYTF
TRBV4-3	.	.	TRBJ1-2	TGCGCCAGCAGCCAAGAGGGCGTCTATGGCTACACCTTC	CASSQEGVYGYTF
TRBV28	.	.	TRBJ2-7	TGTGCCAGCAGTTCGAGGGGGGTTGTCCCTTCCTACGAGCAGTACTTC	CASSSRGVVPSYEQYF
TRBV6-5	once	.	TRBJ1-1	TGTGCCAGCAGCCGACGATTCACTGAAGCTTTCTTT	CASSRRFTEAFF
TRBV19	.	.	TRBJ2-6	TGTGCCAGTGGGGGTTATGGGGCCAACGTCCTGACTTTC	CASGGYGANVLTF
TRBV7-6	.	.	TRBJ2-3	TGTGCCAGCAGCTTAGCGTACAGCTACACAGATACGCAGTATTTT	CASSLAYSYTDTQYF
TRBV27	.	.	TRBJ2-3	TGTGCCAGCAGTTTATCGGGGATAGATACGCAGTATTTT	CASSLSGIDTQYF
TRBV28	.	.	TRBJ1-5	TGTGCCAGCAGTGGAGTCTATAGCAATCAGCCCCAGCATTTT	CASSGVYSNQPQHF
TRBV5-1	.	.	TRBJ2-5	TGCGCCAGCAGCAGGGACACGGCGGGCGAGACCCAGTACTTC	CASSRDTAGETQYF
TRBV6-1	.	TRBD1	TRBJ1-1	TGTGCCAGCAGGGGACAGGGGTACACTGAAGCTTTCTTT	CASRGQGYTEAFF
TRBV11-2	.	TRBD1	TRBJ1-2	TGTGCCAGCAGCTTAGAAGAGACAGGGCACTATGGCTACACCTTC	CASSLEETGHYGYTF